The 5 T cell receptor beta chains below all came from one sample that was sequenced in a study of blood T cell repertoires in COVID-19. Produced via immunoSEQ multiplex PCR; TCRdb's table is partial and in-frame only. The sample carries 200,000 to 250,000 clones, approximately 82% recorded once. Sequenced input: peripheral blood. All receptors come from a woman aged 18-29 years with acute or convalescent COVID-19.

CDR3 region: CASSVVTSGAEQYF. The CDR3 nucleotides read TGCGCCAGCAGTGTAGTTACTTCAGGCGCCGAGCAGTACTTC. This chain joins TRBV5-1 and TRBJ2-7, with D uncertain. The CDR3 consists of 14 residues. Per the germline V gene, CDR1 is SGHRS and CDR2 is YFSETQ. V lost 5 bases to trimming and J lost 6 bases, with 18 bases between them. Filled out from reference TRBV5-1 and TRBJ2-7, the complete variable domain reads KAGVTQTPRYLIKTRGQQVTLSCSPISGHRSVSWYQQTPGQGLQFLFEYFSETQRNKGNFPGRFSGRQFSNSRSEMNVSTLELGDSALYLCASSVVTSGAEQYFGPGTRLTVT.

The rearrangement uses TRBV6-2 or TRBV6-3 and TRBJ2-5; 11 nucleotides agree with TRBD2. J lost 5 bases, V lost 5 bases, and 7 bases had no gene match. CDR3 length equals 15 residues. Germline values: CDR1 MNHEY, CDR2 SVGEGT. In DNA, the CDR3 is TGTGCCAGCAGTCGCACTAGCGGGAGTGTCGAGACCCAGTACTTC. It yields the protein CASSRTSGSVETQYF.

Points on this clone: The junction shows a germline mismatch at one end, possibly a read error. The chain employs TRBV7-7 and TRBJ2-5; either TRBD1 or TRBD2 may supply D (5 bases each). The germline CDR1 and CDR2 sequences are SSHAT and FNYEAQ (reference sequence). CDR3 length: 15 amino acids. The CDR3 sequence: CASSLGASWLETQYF. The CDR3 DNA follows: TGTGCTAGCAGCTTAGGGGCTAGCTGGTTGGAGACCCAGTACTTC.

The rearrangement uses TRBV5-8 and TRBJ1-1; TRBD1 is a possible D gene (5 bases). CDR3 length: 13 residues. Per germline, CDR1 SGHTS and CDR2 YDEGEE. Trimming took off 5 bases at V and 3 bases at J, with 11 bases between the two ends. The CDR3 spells CASSRDRDTEAFF. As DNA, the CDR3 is TGTGCCAGCAGTCGAGACAGAGACACTGAAGCTTTCTTT.

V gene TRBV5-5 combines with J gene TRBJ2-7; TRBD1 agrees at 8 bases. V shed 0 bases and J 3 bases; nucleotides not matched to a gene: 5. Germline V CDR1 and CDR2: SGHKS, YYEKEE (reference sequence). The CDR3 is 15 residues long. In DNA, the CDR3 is TGTGCCAGCAGCTTGGGACAGGGGTTGAACTACGAGCAGTACTTC. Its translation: CASSLGQGLNYEQYF. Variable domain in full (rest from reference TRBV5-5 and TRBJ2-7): DAGVTQSPTHLIKTRGQQVTLRCSPISGHKSVSWYQQVLGQGPQFIFQYYEKEERGRGNFPDRFSARQFPNYSSELNVNALLLGDSALYLCASSLGQGLNYEQYFGPGTRLTVT.